The entry that follows covers one TCR beta chain sequence. Its antigen remains unidentified. One base away there is no much larger clone; base qualities are not given. The source of the sample is a study of T cell changes during pregnancy in multiple sclerosis (dated by TCRdb to between 2018 and 2021). Describing the broader study: In women with multiple sclerosis, the researchers looked at how the T cell repertoire shifted as pregnancy progressed.

The CDR3 holds 14 amino acids from the cysteine to the phenylalanine. Only the CDR3 portion is preserved as DNA: 42 bases, with reading frame beginning at the first base. V lost 6 bases and J lost 1 base; the stretch between them is 13 bases long. CDR1 and CDR2 were assigned from the germline V gene as MNHEY and SVGAGI. Receptor libraries were prepared by the immunoSEQ multiplex PCR assay. Not all clones reach the TCRdb copy of this immuneACCESS table, which keeps in-frame sequences only. Checked studies attribute under half of the gap to unresolved V genes and leave the rest unexplained. The sample table records approximately 100,000 clones; approximately 93% of these occur just once. The ten largest clones take up around 3.2% of the sample.

Rearrangement joined TRBV6-5 to TRBJ2-7; the best D guess is TRBD1, with 5 bases matching. The receptor was isolated from a female donor with multiple sclerosis, enrolled in a pregnancy study. The sequencing here drew on peripheral blood, taken after pregnancy. In nucleotides, the sequence is TGTGCCAGCAGAACCTCGACAGTTTCCTACGAGCAGTACTTC. This gives the protein CASRTSTVSYEQYF.